One sample yielded the 9 T cell receptor beta chains listed below, sequenced in a study of blood T cell repertoires in COVID-19. The assay was immunoSEQ multiplex PCR, and TCRdb's table has in-frame clones only and misses some. The data contain hundreds of thousands of clones, approximately 86% of them singletons. Sequences were obtained from peripheral blood. These receptors all stem from an elderly woman with active or convalescent COVID-19.

The V gene is TRBV4-2, the J gene TRBJ1-2, with unresolved D. CDR1 and CDR2 (germline): LGHNA, YNFKEQ. CDR3 size: 16 residues. Trimming removed 1 base from V and 6 bases from J, with 18 bases in between. This CDR3 reads CASSQGRRGAPHGYTF. DNA of the CDR3: TGTGCCAGCAGCCAAGGGAGGCGCGGAGCACCTCATGGCTACACCTTC.

In its sample, this clone was seen a few times. The chain links TRBV24-1 to TRBJ1-1; 7 bases fit TRBD1. Germline CDR1 KGHDR, CDR2 SFDVKD. V trimming: 4 bases; J trimming: 0 bases; junction bases outside the gene matches: 4. The CDR3 sequence is 15 residues long. CDR3 sequence: CATSDTGAMNTEAFF. The CDR3 region has the DNA TGTGCCACCAGTGACACAGGGGCGATGAACACTGAAGCTTTCTTT.

The V and J genes are TRBV5-1 and TRBJ1-1; D gene ambiguous. CDR1 SGHRS and CDR2 YFSETQ come from the germline V gene. Trimming shortened V by 1 base and J by 1 base, and 8 bases separated the two germline ends. The CDR3 loop spans 14 amino acids. DNA for the CDR3: TGCGCCAGCAGCTTGATGGCTCAGAACACTGAAGCTTTCTTT. It is translated as CASSLMAQNTEAFF. Full variable domain (remainder filled in from reference TRBV5-1 and TRBJ1-1): KAGVTQTPRYLIKTRGQQVTLSCSPISGHRSVSWYQQTPGQGLQFLFEYFSETQRNKGNFPGRFSGRQFSNSRSEMNVSTLELGDSALYLCASSLMAQNTEAFFGQGTRLTVV.

The rearrangement joins TRBV28 to TRBJ2-3, with TRBD2 matching over 8 bases. The V segment lost 4 bases and the J segment 6 bases; nucleotides outside the gene matches: 9. This CDR3 has 15 residues. Germline CDR1 MDHEN, CDR2 SYDVKM. Written as DNA, the CDR3 is TGTGCCAGCAGTTCCGGGGGGGGAGAACTTGATACGCAGTATTTT. Translating it yields CASSSGGGELDTQYF.

This clone has more than one count but fewer than ten. This chain connects TRBV2 to TRBJ1-5; 8 nucleotides match TRBD1. V trimming: 6 bases; J trimming: 6 bases; junction bases outside the gene matches: 7. CDR1 and CDR2 from the germline V gene are SNHLY and FYNNEI. The CDR3 length is 14 residues. CDR3 nucleotide sequence: TGTGCCAGCAGCCAAGCGGACAGGGCTCAGCCCCAGCATTTT. It is translated as CASSQADRAQPQHF.

This clone has only one observation. V usage is TRBV20-1 and J usage is TRBJ2-7, with 8 bases aligning to TRBD1. This CDR3 has 14 residues. After removal of 3 bases from V and 4 bases from J, the junction contained 8 bases not matched to a gene. The germline V gene has CDR1 DFQATT and CDR2 SNEGSKA (reference sequence). The CDR3 region has the DNA TGCAGTGCTAGTTGGACAGGGTCACTGTACGAGCAGTACTTC. This gives the protein CSASWTGSLYEQYF.

The rearrangement uses TRBV5-1 and TRBJ2-5; 9 bases are shared with TRBD1. V dropped 4 bases and J dropped 5; count of bases not matched to a gene: 15. This CDR3 is built from 17 residues. Germline loops: CDR1 SGHRS, CDR2 YFSETQ. CDR3 DNA: TGCGCCAGCAGCCCTTACCCGGGACAGGGATCGGGGGAGACCCAGTACTTC. It codes for CASSPYPGQGSGETQYF.

This clone was seen only a few times. The chain joins TRBV5-1 to TRBJ2-7; 10 bases are shared with TRBD1. The CDR3 has 14 residues. Germline CDR1 SGHRS, CDR2 YFSETQ. V trimming: 3 bases; J trimming: 2 bases; junction bases outside the gene matches: 2. The chain's CDR3 is CASSWGQGTYEQYF. The CDR3 DNA reads as TGCGCCAGCAGCTGGGGACAGGGGACCTACGAGCAGTACTTC.

V usage is TRBV5-1 and J usage is TRBJ2-2; 11 bases are shared with TRBD2. The V and J ends lost 2 bases and 6 bases, in that order; junction bases with no gene match: 9. The CDR3 extends over 17 amino acids. CDR1 is SGHRS and CDR2 is YFSETQ in the germline V gene. CDR3 amino acids: CASSFLLAGGIAGELFF. CDR3 bases: TGCGCCAGCAGCTTCCTTCTAGCGGGAGGTATAGCCGGGGAGCTGTTTTTT.